This T cell receptor beta chain was recorded in a study of T cells after yellow fever vaccination. As to this clonotype: Antigen specificity is unknown.

Production of TCR cDNA was by 5'RACE template switching, which also added a universal primer site and UMIs. TCRdb fed the 5' RACE reads into MiXCR, producing one record per CDR3 protein. The table lists roughly 300,000 distinct CDR3 sequences, around 7% of them singletons. Findings and limits, study-wide: The booster saw the reappearance of most primary-vaccination clones (approximately 97% CD4, 88% CD8). A limited proportion of clonotypes was detected within both the CD4 and CD8 compartments. Peaking on day 5 versus 15, the secondary response was faster but weaker.

CDR3 length equals 13 residues. V lost 7 bases to trimming and J lost 4 bases, with 14 bases between them. Germline assignment: CDR1 SGHRS and CDR2 YFSETQ. Here the sequenced sample was PBMCs, taken 45 days after the first yellow fever vaccination. This TCR came from a young man who received the YFV17D yellow fever vaccine. This chain connects TRBV5-1 to TRBJ1-1; no reliable D call. Here the CDR3 reads CASAPDRFTEAFF. In DNA form, the CDR3 reads TGCGCCAGCGCCCCGGATCGGTTCACTGAAGCTTTCTTT.